This TCR beta chain was retrieved from a study of cytomegalovirus exposure and HLA in healthy donors. PCR primers comprised 60 Vbeta and 13 Jbeta primers. Clones were read by immunoSEQ multiplex PCR, and TCRdb kept only the in-frame ones, dropping some. The sample shows under 250,000 clones, more than 75% of them seen only once. From germline, CDR1 is SGHAT and CDR2 FQNNGV. The CDR3 sequence is 14 residues long. Trimming shortened V by 3 bases and J by 2 bases, and 10 bases separated the two germline ends. Concerning this clone: The antigen is undetermined.

Study results and caveats: Approximately 160 TCR beta chains were listed as cytomegalovirus-associated. CMV serostatus was the only immune exposure information that was available.

Sample: PBMCs. This chain links TRBV11-2 with TRBJ1-1; possible D gene TRBD1, 6 bases. This receptor was obtained from a woman aged 35 to 49 in good health and CMV-seronegative. The CDR3 DNA is TGTGCCAGCAGCTTGGGGGGGCTAAACACTGAAGCTTTCTTT. Its translation: CASSLGGLNTEAFF.